The 23 T cell receptor beta chains presented below share a single source sample, sequenced in a study of CD8 T cells in Susac syndrome. With random hexamers, about 0.45 to 1 ug RNA was reverse transcribed. TCRdb independently ran MiXCR on the immunoSEQ multiplex PCR reads; one entry per CDR3 protein. The sample yields under 200,000 distinct CDR3 sequences, approximately 95% seen once. Sequenced input: CD4+ T cells from PBMCs. These receptors were obtained from a human donor in good health.

The rearrangement joins TRBV28 to TRBJ2-7, with TRBD2 as a possible D gene (6 bases). The V end lost 5 bases, the J end lost 9 bases, and 23 bases lay between the germline ends. Germline V lookup: CDR1 MDHEN, CDR2 SYDVKM. This CDR3 is 15 amino acids long. The CDR3 DNA reads TGTGCCAGCAGTACCGTCGGGGGAGCCCTACCCTGGCAGTACGTC. It yields the protein CASSTVGGALPWQYV.

The J gene is TRBJ2-1, the V gene TRBV20-1; 7 bases align to TRBD2. This CDR3 region has 16 residues. Looked up from germline, CDR1 is DFQATT and CDR2 is SNEGSKA (reference sequence). J lost 8 bases, V lost 1 base, and 14 bases had no gene match. CDR3 sequence reads: CSARAPSGGTNDEQFF. CDR3 bases: TGCAGTGCTAGAGCCCCCTCCGGGGGGACCAACGATGAGCAGTTCTTC.

J is TRBJ2-1 and V is TRBV6-1; 11 bases line up with TRBD2. The ends lost 8 bases at V and 7 bases at J; junction bases unmatched: 16. The length of the CDR3 is 17 residues. Per the germline V gene, CDR1 is MNHNS and CDR2 is SASEGT. The CDR3 coding sequence is TGTGCCAGCGGAAGGGCTAGCGGGGGGCGCAGAGGGAATGAGCAGTTCTTC. As protein: CASGRASGGRRGNEQFF.

This rearrangement joins TRBV6-1 to TRBJ1-5; no clear D gene. CDR3 length: 13 residues. Trimming pared 8 bases from V and 4 bases from J, leaving 12 bases between. Germline V gives CDR1 MNHNS, CDR2 SASEGT. The CDR3 DNA is TGTGCCAGCGGGAGCCATTTTAATCAGCCCCAGCATTTT. Amino acids: CASGSHFNQPQHF.

The V call is TRBV24-1, the J call TRBJ2-4; a possible D gene is TRBD1 (6 bases). The V gene's germline CDR1 is KGHDR and CDR2 SFDVKD. Trimming pared 7 bases from V and 5 bases from J, leaving 20 bases between. This CDR3 comprises 16 residues. The CDR3 protein is CATRGGERDTENIQYF. As DNA, the CDR3 is TGTGCCACCAGAGGTGGGGAAAGGGACACAGAAAACATTCAGTACTTC.

The chain joins TRBV9 to TRBJ1-5, with TRBD1 identical over 11 bases. This CDR3 has 15 residues. Germline CDR1 reads SGDLS; CDR2 reads YYNGEE. J lost 4 bases, V lost 2 bases, and 2 bases had no gene match. This CDR3 reads CASSVGTGGNQPQHF. In DNA form, the CDR3 reads TGTGCCAGCAGCGTTGGGACAGGGGGTAATCAGCCCCAGCATTTT. The full variable domain, rest sourced from reference TRBV9 and TRBJ1-5, is DSGVTQTPKHLITATGQRVTLRCSPRSGDLSVYWYQQSLDQGLQFLIQYYNGEERAKGNILERFSAQQFPDLHSELNLSSLELGDSALYFCASSVGTGGNQPQHFGDGTRLSIL.

This chain links TRBV11-2 with TRBJ2-7; D not certain. Germline V gene sequence: CDR1 SGHAT, CDR2 FQNNGV. V was trimmed by 5 bases and J by 1 base, leaving 6 bases between them. This CDR3 is built from 12 residues. This CDR3 reads CASSRGSYEQYF. CDR3 coding DNA: TGTGCCAGCAGCCGCGGATCCTACGAGCAGTACTTC.

The chain carries TRBV20-1 and TRBJ1-2, with 7 bases aligning to TRBD1. Trimming cost V 7 bases and J 4 bases; bases outside gene matches: 9. This CDR3 comprises 13 residues. CDR1 and CDR2 from the germline V gene are DFQATT and SNEGSKA (reference sequence). The CDR3 loop reads CSGPTGSRYGYTF. The CDR3 DNA follows: TGCAGTGGCCCGACAGGGAGTCGCTATGGCTACACCTTC.

The chain couples TRBV5-6 to TRBJ1-1; no firm D call. Deletions cut 4 bases from V and 6 bases from J, with 13 bases between. The V gene's germline CDR1 is SGHDT and CDR2 YYEEEE. The CDR3 covers 13 residues. CDR3 bases: TGTGCCAGCAGCACCGGAGGATCCGCTGAAGCTTTCTTT. Translated, it gives CASSTGGSAEAFF.

CDR3 in amino acids: CAWSYGIRNTEAFF. The CDR3 DNA sequence: TGTGCCTGGAGTTACGGCATTCGTAACACTGAAGCTTTCTTT. V usage is TRBV30 and J usage is TRBJ1-1; D is unresolved. Germline values: CDR1 GTSNPN, CDR2 SVGIG (reference sequence). V dropped 2 bases and J dropped 2 bases, with 12 bases sitting between them. This CDR3 is 14 amino acids long.

The V gene is TRBV7-9, the J gene TRBJ1-2; 9 bases match TRBD1. This CDR3 is built from 13 residues. CDR1 is SEHNR, CDR2 FQNEAQ, per germline (reference sequence). Trimming cost V 1 base and J 6 bases; bases outside gene matches: 0. The CDR3 nucleotides read TGTGCCAGCAGCTTAGGGACAGGGGATGGCTACACCTTC. Translated, it gives CASSLGTGDGYTF.

The rearrangement uses TRBV29-1 and TRBJ2-7, with a weak D call TRBD2 (5 bases). Per the germline V gene, CDR1 is SQVTM and CDR2 is ANQGSEA. The ends were cut back, 0 bases at V and 5 bases at J, with 11 bases in the middle. CDR3 size: 13 residues. The chain's CDR3 is CSVEDFEGNEQYF. The DNA for the CDR3 is TGCAGCGTTGAAGATTTCGAGGGTAACGAGCAGTACTTC.

V is TRBV11-2 and J is TRBJ1-2; D may be TRBD1 (5 bases). V shed 0 bases and J shed 11 bases, with 16 bases lying between them. The CDR3 has 14 amino acids. Germline loops: CDR1 SGHAT, CDR2 FQNNGV. The CDR3, as DNA: TGTGCCAGCAGCTTAGACGCGACAGTCTCTATGTACACCTTC. Amino acid sequence: CASSLDATVSMYTF.

The chain uses TRBV2 and TRBJ2-1; TRBD2 matches 11 bases. The germline gives CDR1 SNHLY, CDR2 FYNNEI. The CDR3 has 14 residues. V gave up 5 bases and J gave up 9 bases; unmatched junction bases: 6. The CDR3 bases are TGTGCCAGCAGTATAGCGGGGGGGCCAACTGAGCAGTTCTTC. Amino acid sequence: CASSIAGGPTEQFF.

V gene TRBV30 combines with J gene TRBJ1-2, with D possibly matching TRBD1 (6 bases). Germline V lookup: CDR1 GTSNPN, CDR2 SVGIG (reference sequence). V shed 8 bases and J shed 4 bases, with 17 bases lying between them. The CDR3 length is 13 residues. This chain's CDR3 is CAASGGPFYGYTF. For the CDR3, the DNA is TGTGCCGCCTCCGGGGGGCCTTTCTATGGCTACACCTTC.

V is TRBV5-1 and J is TRBJ2-7, with D perhaps given as TRBD1 or TRBD2 (5 bases each). Germline V gene data show CDR1 as SGHRS and CDR2 as YFSETQ. V lost 2 bases to trimming and J lost 2 bases, with 11 bases between them. There are 14 residues in the CDR3. The CDR3 DNA follows: TGCGCCAGCAGCTTAGAGGGGCCCCCCTACGAGCAGTACGTC. The encoded protein is CASSLEGPPYEQYV.

This chain joins TRBV27 and TRBJ2-1, with TRBD2 identical over 11 bases. CDR3 size: 16 residues. Germline V gene lookup returns CDR1 MNHEY and CDR2 SMNVEV (reference sequence). With 8 bases clipped from V and 8 bases from J, the junction kept 14 bases outside the gene matches. CDR3 amino acids: CASSSGRLAGLDEQFF. The CDR3 DNA is TGTGCCAGCTCTTCAGGCCGACTAGCGGGACTCGATGAGCAGTTCTTC.

This clonotype was seen once. V and J are TRBV6-2 or TRBV6-3 and TRBJ2-1, with D possibly TRBD2 on 5 matching bases. With 6 bases removed from V and 8 bases from J, the gap between germline ends came to 14 bases. The length of the CDR3 is 13 residues. Germline V lookup: CDR1 MNHEY, CDR2 SVGEGT. CDR3 sequence reads: CASSHGWRDEQFF. For the CDR3, the DNA is TGTGCCAGCAGCCACGGGTGGCGGGATGAGCAGTTCTTC.

The chain links TRBV7-2 to TRBJ2-7, with TRBD2 matching over 12 bases. This CDR3 comprises 16 residues. The germline gives CDR1 SGHTA, CDR2 FQGNSA. Losses at the gene ends were 4 bases for V and 5 bases for J; bases not matched to a gene: 9. CDR3: CASSSILAGGGDEQYF. In DNA, the CDR3 is TGTGCCAGCAGCTCAATACTAGCGGGGGGAGGTGACGAGCAGTACTTC.

This chain connects TRBV7-9 to TRBJ2-7; possibly TRBD1 for D (5 bases). Germline V CDR1 and CDR2: SEHNR, FQNEAQ (reference sequence). There are 15 residues in the CDR3. Trimming pared 7 bases from V and 1 base from J, leaving 17 bases between. CDR3 loop: CASTPFYGASYEQYF. CDR3 coding DNA: TGTGCCAGCACCCCCTTCTATGGGGCTTCCTACGAGCAGTACTTC. The variable domain in full, completed from reference TRBV7-9 and TRBJ2-7, reads DTGVSQNPRHKITKRGQNVTFRCDPISEHNRLYWYRQTLGQGPEFLTYFQNEAQLEKSRLLSDRFSAERPKGSFSTLEIQRTEQGDSAMYLCASTPFYGASYEQYFGPGTRLTVT.

This sequence joins TRBV3-1 and TRBJ1-6; D is possibly TRBD1 (6 bases). CDR1 LGHDT and CDR2 YNNKEL come from the germline V gene (reference sequence). V lost 5 bases and J 9 bases, leaving 11 bases between the germline ends. The CDR3 has 13 residues. The CDR3 loop is CASSTQGSSPLHF. Here the CDR3 DNA reads TGTGCCAGCAGCACCCAGGGGTCTTCACCCCTCCACTTT.

This clonotype was detected a few times. This chain joins TRBV20-1 and TRBJ1-5; unclear D gene. Trimming shortened V by 1 base and J by 0 bases, and 4 bases separated the two germline ends. The CDR3 is 13 amino acids. Germline lookup yields CDR1 DFQATT and CDR2 SNEGSKA (reference sequence). The DNA for the CDR3 is TGCAGTGCTAGAGGTTATAGCAATCAGCCCCAGCATTTT. This gives the protein CSARGYSNQPQHF.

J is TRBJ1-6 and V is TRBV27; weak D call: TRBD1 (5 bases). V gave up 6 bases and J gave up 11 bases, with 17 bases separating them. This CDR3 is built from 14 residues. Per germline, CDR1 MNHEY and CDR2 SMNVEV (reference sequence). CDR3 nucleotides: TGTGCCAGCAGGGGCAGGGAATGGACGGCACCCCTCCACTTT. This gives the protein CASRGREWTAPLHF.